This entry features one T cell receptor beta chain sequence. The sample belongs to a study of blood T cell repertoires in COVID-19. Study summary: Donors in the United States, Italy and Spain gave samples during acute or convalescent COVID-19. Sources were T cells, B-cell-depleted T cells, or PBMCs; the material itself was cDNA or gDNA.

As originally analysed: Amplifying reference gene primers gave estimates of nucleated cell counts. This table comes from immunoSEQ multiplex PCR, and its TCRdb copy is limited to in-frame clones, with some not included. V, J and clone size derive from that table, while D and trimming were established from the DNA sequence. The sample consists of roughly 230,000 clones, 80% to 90% of them appearing once. V was clipped by 10 bases and J by 9 bases, with 17 bases between them. CDR1 and CDR2 (germline): LNHDA, SQIVND (reference sequence). The CDR3 sequence is 12 residues long. V and J are TRBV19 and TRBJ2-3, with D unclear. The sequenced sample consisted of peripheral blood. This clonotype was obtained from a woman aged 40 to 55 who had recovered from COVID-19. The CDR3 loop reads CATHFRNPTQYF. DNA for the CDR3: TGTGCCACCCATTTTAGAAACCCGACGCAGTATTTT.